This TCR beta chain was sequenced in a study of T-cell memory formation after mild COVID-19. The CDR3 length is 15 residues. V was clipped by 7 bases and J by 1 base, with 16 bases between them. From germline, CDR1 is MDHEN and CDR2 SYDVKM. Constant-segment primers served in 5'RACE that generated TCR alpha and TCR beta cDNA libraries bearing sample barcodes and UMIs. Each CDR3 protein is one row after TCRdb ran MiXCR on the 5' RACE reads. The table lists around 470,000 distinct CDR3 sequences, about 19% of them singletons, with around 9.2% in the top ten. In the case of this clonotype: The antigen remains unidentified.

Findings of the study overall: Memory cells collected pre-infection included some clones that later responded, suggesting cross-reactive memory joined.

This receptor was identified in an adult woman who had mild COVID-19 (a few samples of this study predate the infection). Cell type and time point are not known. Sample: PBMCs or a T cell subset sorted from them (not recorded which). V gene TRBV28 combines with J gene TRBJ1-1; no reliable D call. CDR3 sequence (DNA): TGTGCCAGCATTCCCTCGGCAGGCTGGAACACTGAAGCTTTCTTT. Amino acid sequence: CASIPSAGWNTEAFF.